A selection of T cell receptor beta chains follows, all from one sample in a study of T cells in Graves' hyperthyroidism and ophthalmopathy. TCRdb redid the calling of the multiplex PCR reads with MiXCR, one entry per CDR3 protein. The sample shows some 720,000 distinct CDR3 sequences, less than 20% of them seen only once. The sequencing sample was made of blood. These receptors came from a man aged 18 to 29 with Graves' hyperthyroidism. Each CDR3 is given with its conserved first and last residue. A D gene is named only where the DNA matches it firmly. The listing skips clone size in some rows; elsewhere it reads once, few, many or a size class.

d_gene,v_gene,abundance,j_gene,CDR3nt,CDR3aa
TRBD1,TRBV6-1,NA,TRBJ2-3,TGTGCCAGCAGTGAAGCGACAGGGGGCCTGGATACGCAGTATTTT,CASSEATGGLDTQYF
TRBD1,TRBV6-2/TRBV6-3,many,TRBJ2-2,TGTGCCAGCAGCCCGGGACAGGGTGTAGGTACCGGGGAGCTGTTTTTT,CASSPGQGVGTGELFF
NA,TRBV29-1,once,TRBJ1-3,TGCAGCGCCGCGAAGGCTGGAAACACCATATATTTT,CSAAKAGNTIYF
TRBD2,TRBV9,NA,TRBJ2-1,TGTGCCAGCAGCCCTGCTGGTGGCGGAGCTAGCGGGAGTGGGAATGAGCAGTTCTTC,CASSPAGGGASGSGNEQFF
TRBD1,TRBV15,NA,TRBJ1-5,TGTGCCACCAGCAAGGCCGGACAGGAATTCAATCAGCCCCAGCATTTT,CATSKAGQEFNQPQHF
NA,TRBV3-1,many,TRBJ1-1,TGTGCCAGCAGCCGAATCGAAACAGGTGAAGCTTTCTTT,CASSRIETGEAFF
TRBD2,TRBV6-2/TRBV6-3,few,TRBJ2-2,TGTGCCAGCAGCGCTAGCGGGAGTGGCACCGGGGAGCTGTTTTTT,CASSASGSGTGELFF
TRBD2,TRBV18,many,TRBJ2-5,TGTGCCAGCTCACCGGATAGTGGTAGCGGGAGTTCGGAGACCCAGTACTTC,CASSPDSGSGSSETQYF
NA,TRBV6-2/TRBV6-3,few,TRBJ1-5,TGTGCCAGCAGTTGTGGGGTGACATGGGATCAGCCCCAGCATTTT,CASSCGVTWDQPQHF
NA,TRBV7-9,few,TRBJ2-1,TGTGCCAGCAGCTCCTACGCAGGTCCGGATGAGCAGTTCTTC,CASSSYAGPDEQFF
NA,TRBV19,NA,TRBJ2-3,TGTGCCAGTAGTATGCGGACAGGCACAGATACGCAGTATTTT,CASSMRTGTDTQYF
TRBD2,TRBV6-2/TRBV6-3,many,TRBJ2-5,TGTGCCAGCGTCCAGACTAGCGGGAGGTATGAGACCCAGTACTTC,CASVQTSGRYETQYF
TRBD1,TRBV18,few,TRBJ2-2,TGTGCCAGCTCACGTGACCAGGGACAGGGGGCCGGGGAGCTGTTTTTT,CASSRDQGQGAGELFF
NA,TRBV24-1,NA,TRBJ2-3,TGTGCCACCGACAGGACCTCCACAGATACGCAGTATTTT,CATDRTSTDTQYF
NA,TRBV2,NA,TRBJ1-3,TGTGCCAGCAGTGAGGCAAACACCATATATTTT,CASSEANTIYF
TRBD2,TRBV12-3/TRBV12-4,NA,TRBJ2-1,TGTGCCAGCAGTATAGGGACTAGCGGAGCCAATGAGCAGTTCTTC,CASSIGTSGANEQFF
TRBD2,TRBV7-6,many,TRBJ2-7,TGTGCCAGCAGCTCCTATAGCGGGAGGGGAAACGAGCAGTACTTC,CASSSYSGRGNEQYF
NA,TRBV6-1,many,TRBJ2-3,TGTGCCAGCACCCCTCGGGTTACTAGCACAGATACGCAGTATTTT,CASTPRVTSTDTQYF
NA,TRBV5-1,NA,TRBJ2-2,TGCGCCAGCAAGGCCAGCAGGGGGAACACCGGGGAGCTGTTTTTT,CASKASRGNTGELFF
TRBD2,TRBV4-2,few,TRBJ2-5,TGTGCCAGCAGCCAAGGGGCTCTCAGCGGGAGGGGGGGAGAGACCCAGTACTTC,CASSQGALSGRGGETQYF
NA,TRBV28,many,TRBJ1-2,TGTGCCAGCAGTCCCAGGGTTTACTATGGCTACACCTTC,CASSPRVYYGYTF
NA,TRBV11-3,few,TRBJ2-1,TGTGCCAGCAGCTTAACGGATTTCCAGTACAATGAGCAGTTCTTC,CASSLTDFQYNEQFF
TRBD2,TRBV20-1,many,TRBJ2-1,TGCAGTGCTAGGGCGGGAGGATATGGTGAGCAGTTCTTC,CSARAGGYGEQFF
NA,TRBV2,many,TRBJ2-6,TGTGCCAGCAGTAAGAGCTCTGGGGCCAACGTCCTGACTTTC,CASSKSSGANVLTF
NA,TRBV7-8,few,TRBJ2-1,TGTGCCAGCAGCCCCCGGGTTACCGTCTCCTACAATGAGCAGTTCTTC,CASSPRVTVSYNEQFF
TRBD1,TRBV20-1,NA,TRBJ1-1,TGCAGTGCTAGACCCGGGACAGCGACGAACACTGAAGCTTTCTTT,CSARPGTATNTEAFF
NA,TRBV12-5,many,TRBJ2-2,TGTGCTAGTGGTCCGGGCCCAGGCGCCGGGGAGCTGTTTTTT,CASGPGPGAGELFF
NA,TRBV12-3/TRBV12-4,once,TRBJ2-1,TGTGCCAGCAAAGTTATGGTCCACAATGAGCAGTTCTTC,CASKVMVHNEQFF
NA,TRBV13,NA,TRBJ1-1,TGTGCCAGCAGCTTAGCCGGGCGTCATCGGGAGACTGAAGCTTTCTTT,CASSLAGRHRETEAFF
NA,TRBV28,NA,TRBJ1-4,TGTGCCAGCAGGACACAGGGAGCAACTAATGAAAAACTGTTTTTT,CASRTQGATNEKLFF
NA,TRBV10-3,NA,TRBJ2-3,TGTGCCATCAGTGAGTCTCAGACGACAGTCCAGTATTTT,CAISESQTTVQYF
NA,TRBV6-1,many,TRBJ1-5,TGTGCCAGCAGTGAGGCGGGAGCCGGGGGTCAGCCCCAGCATTTT,CASSEAGAGGQPQHF
NA,TRBV2,many,TRBJ2-1,TGTGCCAGCAGTCAAATGGGGAATGAGCAGTTCTTC,CASSQMGNEQFF
TRBD1,TRBV12-3/TRBV12-4,many,TRBJ1-1,TGTGCCAGCAACAGGGGCACTGAAGCTTTCTTT,CASNRGTEAFF
TRBD2,TRBV2,few,TRBJ2-5,TGTGCCAGCCCCCCCGCTAGCGGGATCTCAGGGGAGACCCAGTACTTC,CASPPASGISGETQYF
NA,TRBV20-1,NA,TRBJ2-7,TGCAGTGCTAGAAGAGGCCTAGGGTCTCTCGAGCAGTACTTC,CSARRGLGSLEQYF
NA,TRBV28,few,TRBJ2-6,TGTGCCAGCACGCAGGGAAGTTTCTCTGGGGCCAACGTCCTGACTTTC,CASTQGSFSGANVLTF
TRBD1,TRBV20-1,NA,TRBJ2-5,TGCAGTGCTAGAGATCAGACAGGGGGCGGGGAGACCCAGTACTTC,CSARDQTGGGETQYF
NA,TRBV7-3,NA,TRBJ2-1,TGTGCCAGCAGCTTTACGGGGACTGGTGAGCAGTTCTTC,CASSFTGTGEQFF
TRBD1,TRBV6-1,few,TRBJ2-2,TGTGCCAGCAGGCTGAGACAGGGATGGATGGCAAACACCGGGGAGCTGTTTTTT,CASRLRQGWMANTGELFF
NA,TRBV20-1,many,TRBJ1-1,TGCAGTGCTGGAGATCGAGGGGACACTGAAGCTTTCTTT,CSAGDRGDTEAFF
TRBD1,TRBV10-3,few,TRBJ2-3,TGTGCCATCAGTGAGCAGGGGGCCGGTACGCAGTATTTT,CAISEQGAGTQYF
NA,TRBV18,NA,TRBJ1-2,TGTGCCAGCTCACCGGAGCCCCCTCCCTCGTATGGCTACACCTTC,CASSPEPPPSYGYTF
NA,TRBV20-1,NA,TRBJ2-3,TGCAGTGTTCTCAGAGGTGGGCTAGCTCGGGGTACGCAGTATTTT,CSVLRGGLARGTQYF
TRBD1,TRBV7-6,NA,TRBJ2-3,TGTGCCAGCAGCTCCCTCAGGGGGCTCCCAGATACGCAGTATTTT,CASSSLRGLPDTQYF
TRBD2,TRBV11-1,many,TRBJ2-5,TGTGCCAGCAGCTCTGCTAAACTAGCGGGAGCAGAGACCCAGTACTTC,CASSSAKLAGAETQYF
NA,TRBV25-1,many,TRBJ2-1,TGTGCCAGCAGCGCTCAGGGGCAGGATGAGCAGTTCTTC,CASSAQGQDEQFF
NA,TRBV28,few,TRBJ1-6,TGTGCCAGCAGGGGTAATTCACCCCTCCACTTT,CASRGNSPLHF
NA,TRBV7-9,many,TRBJ2-5,TGTGCCAGCAGCTTAGTACCAGCGGCGGCAGAGACCCAGTACTTC,CASSLVPAAAETQYF
NA,TRBV24-1,many,TRBJ1-5,TGTGCCACCAGTGACTCACCCTCGGGGACTAGCAATCAGCCCCAGCATTTT,CATSDSPSGTSNQPQHF
NA,TRBV27,NA,TRBJ2-2,TGTGCCAGCAGTTTAAAGCTCACCGGGGAGCTGTTTTTT,CASSLKLTGELFF
NA,TRBV2,many,TRBJ1-5,TGTGCCAGCCGCTCCGTCCGGAGTAGCAATCAGCCCCAGCATTTT,CASRSVRSSNQPQHF
TRBD1,TRBV28,NA,TRBJ2-7,TGTGCCAGCAGTTTGCCGACGACAGGGTCCCCCTACGAGCAGTACTTC,CASSLPTTGSPYEQYF
NA,TRBV28,NA,TRBJ2-2,TGTGCCAGCAGTTTATTTGACACCGGGGAGCTGTTTTTT,CASSLFDTGELFF
NA,TRBV24-1,NA,TRBJ1-2,TGTGCCACCAGTGACCCCGGGGCAGTCCATGGCTACACCTTC,CATSDPGAVHGYTF
TRBD2,TRBV29-1,NA,TRBJ2-1,TGCAGCGTTGTTGGGCTAGCGGGAGTTAATGAGCAGTTCTTC,CSVVGLAGVNEQFF
NA,TRBV24-1,NA,TRBJ2-3,TGTGCCACCAGTGATTCGTACAGGGAGTGGAATACGCAGTATTTT,CATSDSYREWNTQYF
NA,TRBV2,NA,TRBJ1-1,TGTGCCAGCAGTAAACAAGGGCGTTGGGGCACTGAAGCTTTCTTT,CASSKQGRWGTEAFF
NA,TRBV18,many,TRBJ1-2,TGTGCCAGCTCACCAAGGCAGGGGTATGGCTACACCTTC,CASSPRQGYGYTF
TRBD1,TRBV20-1,few,TRBJ2-2,TGCAGTGCTAGATCGGGACAGGGTCGCACCGGGGAGCTGTTTTTT,CSARSGQGRTGELFF